The clone carrying this T cell receptor (beta chain) was observed many times. TCRdb reprocessed the 5' RACE reads with MiXCR, giving one entry per CDR3 protein. The data show over 200,000 distinct CDR3 sequences, roughly 10% seen once. The sample belongs to a study of identical twins. CDR3 size: 13 residues. Trimming cost V 2 bases and J 0 bases, with 5 bases left between them. Germline-derived CDR1 and CDR2 are SGHDT and YYEEEE. This TCR derives from a young woman in good health. Sequenced sample: memory (CD45RO+) T cells sorted from blood. The chain is built from TRBV5-6 and TRBJ1-1; D is ambiguous. The CDR3 DNA reads as TGTGCCAGCAGCTTATCTGTGAACACTGAAGCTTTCTTT. Residues: CASSLSVNTEAFF. The full variable domain, with the rest looked up from reference TRBV5-6 and TRBJ1-1, is DAGVTQSPTHLIKTRGQQVTLRCSPKSGHDTVSWYQQALGQGPQFIFQYYEEEERQRGNFPDRFSGHQFPNYSSELNVNALLLGDSALYLCASSLSVNTEAFFGQGTRLTVV.